Shown below are 11 T cell receptor beta chains from a single sample sequenced in a study of Graves' ophthalmopathy and Graves' hyperthyroidism. RNA transcripts were the source from which TCR beta CDR3 regions were amplified. HTBI-primed RT-PCR formed the first round, and a multiplex PCR formed the second. Using its own MiXCR run on the multiplex PCR reads, TCRdb lists one record per CDR3 protein. The sample contains around 1.1 million distinct CDR3 sequences, about two fifths of which appear only once. Sample: peripheral blood or thyroid tissue (not recorded which). These receptors all come from an adult man with Graves' hyperthyroidism.

V usage is TRBV6-2 or TRBV6-3 and J usage is TRBJ1-2, with D unresolved. Germline CDR1 and CDR2: MNHEY and SVGEGT. The V gene lost 0 bases and the J gene lost 6 bases, with 11 bases spanning the gap. There are 14 residues in the CDR3. CDR3 DNA: TGTGCCAGCAGTTACTCGATTGGGAGCCATGGCTACACCTTC. It encodes CASSYSIGSHGYTF.

The gene calls are TRBV4-1 and TRBJ1-4; no clear D. The germline CDR1 and CDR2 sequences are MGHRA and YSYEKL. Trimming cost V 4 bases and J 3 bases, with 12 bases left between them. This CDR3 has 15 residues. The CDR3 reads CASSLVGLSNEKLFF. CDR3 DNA sequence: TGCGCCAGCAGCCTAGTGGGCTTGTCTAATGAAAAACTGTTTTTT.

This clonotype has at least ten counts. The rearrangement links TRBV10-3 to TRBJ2-5, with a tentative D call TRBD1 (5 bases). The CDR3 contains 17 residues. Germline V gene data show CDR1 as ENHRY and CDR2 as SYGVKD. V lost 0 bases and J lost 1, with 15 bases in between. The CDR3: CAISESGNQGIQETQYF. DNA of the CDR3: TGTGCCATCAGTGAGTCGGGGAATCAGGGAATCCAAGAGACCCAGTACTTC.

This clonotype was seen ten or more times. V usage is TRBV12-3 or TRBV12-4 and J usage is TRBJ1-6; TRBD1 matches at 8 bases. Trimming removed 8 bases from V and 7 bases from J; junction bases left unmatched: 13. The CDR3 spans 16 residues. Here the CDR3 DNA reads TGTGCCAGCCGCGCCACCGGGCAGGGGGCGAATTCACCCCTCCACTTT. This encodes CASRATGQGANSPLHF.

This clonotype was seen repeatedly, ten times or more. V is TRBV14 and J is TRBJ1-4, with D uncertain. The CDR3 is made up of 19 amino acids. Germline CDR1 and CDR2: SGHDN and FVKESK. Trimming removed 0 bases from V and 2 bases from J, with 19 bases in between. The CDR3 DNA reads as TGTGCCAGCAGCCAAGAATATGCGTTCCGGGAAGCGACTAATGAAAAACTGTTTTTT. Translating gives CASSQEYAFREATNEKLFF.

Comments on this clonotype: An end of the junction does not agree with germline; a read error may underlie this. This chain connects TRBV7-9 to TRBJ2-5, with 8 bases that match TRBD2. The CDR3 has 13 amino acids. Germline CDR1 reads SEHNR; CDR2 reads FQNEAQ (reference sequence). In nucleotides, the CDR3 is TGTGCCAGCAGCCTGCCGGGGGGGAGGTGGCAGCGATTC. This gives the protein CASSLPGGRWQRF.

J is TRBJ1-6 and V is TRBV18; possibly TRBD1 for D (5 bases). This CDR3 has 14 amino acids. The V gene's germline CDR1 is KGHSH and CDR2 LQKENI. V lost 3 bases to trimming and J lost 12 bases, with 15 bases between them. The CDR3 region is CASSPGVGRGPLHF. DNA for the CDR3: TGTGCCAGCTCACCGGGGGTAGGCCGTGGACCCCTCCACTTT.

This clonotype was seen just once. A read error is possible here, since a much larger clone lies one base away. The chain has TRBV9 and TRBJ1-4; D unresolved. The ends were cut back, 0 bases at V and 5 bases at J, with 11 bases in the middle. The CDR3 runs 15 residues. Per germline, CDR1 SGDLS and CDR2 YYNGEE. The DNA of the CDR3 is TGTGCCAGCAGCGTAGACGGGCAGTCAAATGAAAAACTGTTTTTT. Translated: CASSVDGQSNEKLFF.

The chain joins TRBV7-9 to TRBJ1-2, with D possibly TRBD1 on 6 matching bases. In germline, CDR1 is SEHNR, CDR2 FQNEAQ (reference sequence). The CDR3 is 16 residues long. V was clipped by 5 bases and J by 5 bases, with 21 bases between them. The CDR3 loop is CASSRRGDTPIYGYTF. CDR3 DNA: TGTGCCAGCAGCCGGAGGGGGGACACTCCGATATATGGCTACACCTTC.

The sample holds one count of this clonotype. This chain links TRBV19 with TRBJ1-2; 9 bases fit TRBD1. Germline V gene data show CDR1 as LNHDA and CDR2 as SQIVND (reference sequence). After removal of 5 bases from V and 8 bases from J, the junction contained 12 bases not matched to a gene. This CDR3 comprises 15 residues. This CDR3 reads CASSSSYGQGIGYTF. The CDR3 nucleotides read TGTGCCAGTAGTTCTTCTTACGGACAGGGGATAGGCTACACCTTC.

This clonotype was picked up many times. The chain links TRBV7-9 to TRBJ2-5; TRBD1 matches 7 bases. The V segment lost 1 base and the J segment 3 bases; nucleotides outside the gene matches: 2. This CDR3 has 14 amino acids. The germline V gene encodes CDR1 SEHNR and CDR2 FQNEAQ (reference sequence). CDR3 nucleotide sequence: TGTGCCAGCAGCTTAGACGGGACAGAAGAGACCCAGTACTTC. Translated: CASSLDGTEETQYF.